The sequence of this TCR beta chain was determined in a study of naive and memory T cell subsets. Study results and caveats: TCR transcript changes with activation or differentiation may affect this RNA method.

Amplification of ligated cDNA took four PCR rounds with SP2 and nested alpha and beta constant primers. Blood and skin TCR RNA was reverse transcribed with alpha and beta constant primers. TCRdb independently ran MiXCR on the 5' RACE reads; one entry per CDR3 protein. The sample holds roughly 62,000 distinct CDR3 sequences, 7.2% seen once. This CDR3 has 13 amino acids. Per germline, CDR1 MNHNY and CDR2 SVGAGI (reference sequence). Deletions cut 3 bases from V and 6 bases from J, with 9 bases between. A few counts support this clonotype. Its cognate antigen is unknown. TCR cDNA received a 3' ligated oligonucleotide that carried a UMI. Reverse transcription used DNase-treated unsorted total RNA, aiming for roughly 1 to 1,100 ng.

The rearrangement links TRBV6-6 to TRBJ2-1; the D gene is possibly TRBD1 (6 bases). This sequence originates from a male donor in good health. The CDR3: CASSYGTPNEQFF. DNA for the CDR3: TGTGCCAGCAGTTATGGGACACCCAATGAGCAGTTCTTC.